This is a list of T cell receptor beta chains from one sample in a study of T cells in Graves' hyperthyroidism and ophthalmopathy. MiXCR was run by TCRdb on the multiplex PCR reads, yielding one entry per CDR3 protein. Of 370,000 or so distinct CDR3 sequences detected, approximately 15% appear once; the ten largest clones hold less than 25%. Sequenced input: blood. The receptors here all came from a man aged 25 to 40 with Graves' hyperthyroidism that later progressed to Graves' ophthalmopathy. Each CDR3 is given with its conserved first and last residue. Each record gives: J gene, D gene, CDR3 length, clone size, V gene, CDR3 protein, CDR3 DNA. The D gene is left open where the match is weak. The size entry is marked missing in some rows and otherwise reads once, few, many or a size class.

TRBJ1-3 - 16 few TRBV20-1 CSARKARDGGRNTIYF TGCAGTGCTAGAAAGGCCAGGGACGGAGGTCGAAACACCATATATTTT
TRBJ2-7 - 14 - TRBV3-1 CASSQVPGRGEQYF TGTGCCAGCAGCCAAGTACCCGGGCGAGGCGAGCAGTACTTC
TRBJ2-1 - 11 - TRBV27 CASSFGTEQFF TGTGCCAGCAGTTTTGGGACTGAGCAGTTCTTC
TRBJ2-2 - 14 few TRBV15 CATSRNRVTGELFF TGTGCCACCAGCAGGAACAGAGTCACCGGGGAGCTGTTTTTT
TRBJ2-1 TRBD1 15 many TRBV12-3/TRBV12-4 CASSPVRDRYNEQFF TGTGCCAGCAGTCCGGTCCGGGACAGGTACAATGAGCAGTTCTTC
TRBJ2-7 - 15 few TRBV12-5 CASGLVGYGSGGQYF TGTGCTAGTGGTTTGGTAGGGTACGGCTCGGGTGGGCAGTACTTC
TRBJ2-3 TRBD2 15 few TRBV4-1 CASSHSSGTTDTQYF TGCGCCAGCAGCCATTCTAGCGGGACCACAGATACGCAGTATTTT
TRBJ2-7 TRBD2 15 - TRBV7-2 CASSQAVAGRYEQYF TGTGCCAGCAGCCAAGCGGTAGCGGGGAGATACGAGCAGTACTTC
TRBJ2-1 TRBD2 15 - TRBV7-3 CASSLGSGSGNEQFF TGTGCCAGCAGCTTAGGTAGCGGGAGTGGCAATGAGCAGTTCTTC
TRBJ2-3 TRBD2 15 - TRBV10-3 CAISEGGGVTDAQYF TGTGCCATCAGTGAAGGCGGGGGAGTCACAGATGCGCAGTATTTT
TRBJ2-7 - 16 many TRBV28 CASSLFQGPRSYEQYF TGTGCCAGCAGTTTATTCCAGGGCCCACGCTCCTACGAGCAGTACTTC
TRBJ2-3 TRBD2 15 few TRBV5-4 CASRPSGGAGDTQYF TGTGCCAGCAGACCTAGCGGGGGGGCCGGAGATACGCAGTATTTT
TRBJ2-1 - 14 few TRBV12-3/TRBV12-4 CASSPGQRYNEQFF TGTGCCAGCAGTCCGGGACAAAGATACAATGAGCAGTTCTTC
TRBJ1-3 - 13 many TRBV3-1 CASSQDRGNTIYF TGTGCCAGCAGCCAAGATCGAGGAAACACCATATATTTT
TRBJ2-7 TRBD2 13 few TRBV29-1 CSVVAGRTYEQYF TGCAGCGTGGTAGCGGGCCGAACCTACGAGCAGTACTTC
TRBJ1-2 - 16 few TRBV4-2 CASSQGDAGANYGYTF TGTGCCAGCAGCCAAGGAGACGCAGGGGCTAACTATGGCTACACCTTC
TRBJ1-3 - 15 - TRBV13 CASSLVEAFGNTIYF TGTGCCAGCAGCTTAGTTGAGGCTTTTGGAAACACCATATATTTT
TRBJ2-7 - 11 many TRBV11-2 CASSLSFEQYF TGTGCCAGCAGCTTATCGTTCGAGCAGTACTTC
TRBJ2-5 - 15 many TRBV7-9 CASSHVQASRETQYF TGTGCCAGCAGCCATGTCCAGGCTTCACGAGAGACCCAGTACTTC
TRBJ1-2 TRBD1 13 many TRBV6-1 CASSDRGNYGYTF TGTGCCAGCAGCGACAGGGGAAACTATGGCTACACCTTC
TRBJ1-6 - 13 - TRBV28 CASNRVGVSPLHF TGTGCCAGCAATCGGGTGGGGGTTTCACCCCTCCACTTT
TRBJ1-5 TRBD1 19 many TRBV28 CASCDPPGQERYSNQPQHF TGTGCCAGCTGCGACCCGCCGGGACAGGAAAGATATAGCAATCAGCCCCAGCATTTT